This T cell receptor beta chain appears in the sequencing data of a study of CXCR3-negative and CXCR3-positive naive CD8 T cells. Notes on the study in general: Naive CXCR3-positive cells had TRB CDR3s more hydrophobic than those of CXCR3-negative naive cells. Memory CD8+ T cell repertoires were far less diverse than both naive subsets. Naive CXCR3-positive and CXCR3-negative cells shared TRBV-TRBJ usage; memory cells diverged. The majority of assays used fresh PBMCs, and CXCR3 expression partially decreased after cryopreservation.

The authors prepared UMI-labeled TRB cDNA libraries by 5' RACE. TCRdb re-called the 5' RACE reads and catalogs CDR3 proteins one per entry, DNA excluded. This sample's table has 75,000 to 100,000 distinct CDR3 sequences. As concerns this clonotype: Its specificity is unknown.

The sequenced sample was naive CXCR3+ CD8+ T cells from blood. This sample's subset: CD45RO-CCR7+CD27+CD95- naive CD8+ T cells expressing CXCR3 (TNR3+). The receptor comes from a human donor in good health. Some clones in this sample may be carry-over from other donors' samples.

Here the CDR3 reads CASSKRQAPMIEAFF. This chain connects TRBV7-9 to TRBJ1-1; TCRdb returns TRBD1, unconfirmable since there is no DNA. The CDR3 spans 15 residues. Germline CDR1 is SEHNR and CDR2 is FQNEAQ (reference sequence).